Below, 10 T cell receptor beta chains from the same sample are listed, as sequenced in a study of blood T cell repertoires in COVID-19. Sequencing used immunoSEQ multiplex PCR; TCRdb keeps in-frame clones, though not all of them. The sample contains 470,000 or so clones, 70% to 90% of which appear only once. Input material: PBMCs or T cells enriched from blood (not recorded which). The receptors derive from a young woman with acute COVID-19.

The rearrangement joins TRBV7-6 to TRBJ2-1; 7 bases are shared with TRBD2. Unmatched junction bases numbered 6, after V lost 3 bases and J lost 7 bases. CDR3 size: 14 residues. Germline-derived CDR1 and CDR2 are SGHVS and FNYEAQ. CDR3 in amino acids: CASSFLAVQNEQFF. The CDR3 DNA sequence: TGTGCCAGCAGCTTCCTAGCGGTGCAGAATGAGCAGTTCTTC.

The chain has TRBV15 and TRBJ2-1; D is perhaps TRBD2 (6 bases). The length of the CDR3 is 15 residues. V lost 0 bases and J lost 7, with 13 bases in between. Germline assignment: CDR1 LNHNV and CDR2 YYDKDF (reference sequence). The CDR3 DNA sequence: TGTGCCACCAGCAGAGACGGGGGAGTTGCGAATGAGCAGTTCTTC. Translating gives CATSRDGGVANEQFF.

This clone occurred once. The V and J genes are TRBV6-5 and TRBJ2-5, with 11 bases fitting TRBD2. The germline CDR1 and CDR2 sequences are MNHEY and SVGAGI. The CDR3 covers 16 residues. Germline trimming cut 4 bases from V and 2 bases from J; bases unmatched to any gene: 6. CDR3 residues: CASSWTGTSGQETQYF. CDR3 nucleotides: TGTGCCAGCAGTTGGACCGGGACTAGCGGACAAGAGACCCAGTACTTC.

The CDR3 nucleotides are TGTGCCACCAGCAGAGATCCTAGCGGGGGCTACAATGAGCAGTTCTTC. Protein sequence: CATSRDPSGGYNEQFF. The chain couples TRBV15 to TRBJ2-1; 10 bases match TRBD2. The length of the CDR3 is 16 residues. Trimming removed 0 bases from V and 3 bases from J; junction bases left unmatched: 2. CDR1 is LNHNV, CDR2 YYDKDF, per germline (reference sequence).

The CDR3 sequence is CASSFPETGFKWDTQYF. CDR3 nucleotides: TGTGCCAGCAGCTTTCCCGAGACAGGCTTTAAGTGGGATACGCAGTATTTT. The rearrangement links TRBV7-2 to TRBJ2-3, with D possibly TRBD1 on 6 matching bases. Germline values: CDR1 SGHTA, CDR2 FQGNSA. The V gene lost 3 bases and the J gene lost 6 bases, with 22 bases spanning the gap. The CDR3 consists of 17 residues.

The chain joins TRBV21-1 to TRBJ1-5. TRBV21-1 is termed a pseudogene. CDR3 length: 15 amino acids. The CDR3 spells CASSRGDVGDQPQHF. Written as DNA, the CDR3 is TGTGCCAGCAGCAGGGGGGACGTAGGAGATCAGCCCCAGCATTTT.

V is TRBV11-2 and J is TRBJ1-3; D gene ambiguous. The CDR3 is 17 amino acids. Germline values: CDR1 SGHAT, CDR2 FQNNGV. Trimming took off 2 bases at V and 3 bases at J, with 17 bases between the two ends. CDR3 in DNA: TGTGCCAGCAGCTTATATTTCCGGTCAGGTAGTGGAAACACCATATATTTT. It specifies CASSLYFRSGSGNTIYF.

CDR3 DNA: TGTGCCAGCAGCCCACTAGCGGGGGGTTGGCGCACAGATACGCAGTATTTT. Protein: CASSPLAGGWRTDTQYF. The chain uses TRBV9 and TRBJ2-3; 12 bases fit TRBD2. After removal of 4 bases from V and 1 base from J, the junction contained 7 bases not matched to a gene. The length of the CDR3 is 17 residues. Germline lookup yields CDR1 SGDLS and CDR2 YYNGEE.

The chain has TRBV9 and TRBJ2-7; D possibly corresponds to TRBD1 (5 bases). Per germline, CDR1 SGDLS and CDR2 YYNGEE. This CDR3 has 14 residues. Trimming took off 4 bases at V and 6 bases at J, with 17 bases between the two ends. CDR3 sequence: CASSTRTAGSEQYF. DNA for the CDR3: TGTGCCAGCAGCACTCGAACCGCAGGGTCCGAGCAGTACTTC. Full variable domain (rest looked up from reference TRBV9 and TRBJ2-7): DSGVTQTPKHLITATGQRVTLRCSPRSGDLSVYWYQQSLDQGLQFLIQYYNGEERAKGNILERFSAQQFPDLHSELNLSSLELGDSALYFCASSTRTAGSEQYFGPGTRLTVT.

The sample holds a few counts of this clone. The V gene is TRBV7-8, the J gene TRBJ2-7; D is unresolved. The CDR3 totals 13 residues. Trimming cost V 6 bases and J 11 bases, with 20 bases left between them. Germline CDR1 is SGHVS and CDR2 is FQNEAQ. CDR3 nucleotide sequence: TGTGCCAGCAGTATCCTCCTTAAGGCTAGTGAGTACTTC. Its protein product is CASSILLKASEYF.